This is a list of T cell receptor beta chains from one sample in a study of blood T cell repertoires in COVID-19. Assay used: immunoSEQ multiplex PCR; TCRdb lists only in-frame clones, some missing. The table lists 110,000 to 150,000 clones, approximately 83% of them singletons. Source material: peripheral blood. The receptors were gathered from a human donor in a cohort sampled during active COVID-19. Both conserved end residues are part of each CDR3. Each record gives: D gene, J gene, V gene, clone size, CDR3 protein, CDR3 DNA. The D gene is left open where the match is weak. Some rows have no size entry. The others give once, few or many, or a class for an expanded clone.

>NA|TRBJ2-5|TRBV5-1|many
CASSPGAQYQETQYF
TGCGCCAGCAGCCCAGGGGCCCAGTACCAAGAGACCCAGTACTTC
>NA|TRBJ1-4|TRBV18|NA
CASLQGQNEKLFF
TGTGCCAGCTTACAAGGACAGAATGAAAAACTGTTTTTT
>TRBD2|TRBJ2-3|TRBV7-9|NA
CASSRLAGGVSDTQYF
TGTGCCAGCAGCCGACTAGCGGGGGGAGTCAGCGATACGCAGTATTTT
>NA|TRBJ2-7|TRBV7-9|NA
CASSLAGQGADEQYF
TGTGCCAGCAGCTTAGCGGGCCAGGGTGCGGACGAGCAGTACTTC
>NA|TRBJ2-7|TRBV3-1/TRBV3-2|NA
CASSHLTSLVLEQYF
TGTGCCAGCAGCCATCTCACTAGCCTTGTCCTCGAGCAGTACTTC
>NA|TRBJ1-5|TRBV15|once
CATSRDRQRNQPQHF
TGTGCCACCAGCAGAGATAGACAGAGGAATCAGCCCCAGCATTTT
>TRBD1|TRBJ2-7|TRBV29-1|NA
CSADRGYEQYF
TGCAGCGCCGACAGGGGCTACGAGCAGTACTTC
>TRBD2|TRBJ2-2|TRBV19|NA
CASSTAGGDTGELFF
TGTGCCAGTAGTACCGCGGGGGGGGACACCGGGGAGCTGTTTTTT
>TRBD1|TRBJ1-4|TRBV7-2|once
CASSSPTPQGGEKLFF
TGTGCCAGCAGCTCCCCGACGCCGCAGGGGGGTGAAAAACTGTTTTTT
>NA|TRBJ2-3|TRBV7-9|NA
CASSLIGEPDTQYF
TGTGCCAGCAGCTTGATTGGGGAGCCAGATACGCAGTATTTT
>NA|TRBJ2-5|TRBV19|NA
CASSIDRAGRETQYF
TGTGCCAGTAGTATAGATAGGGCGGGCCGAGAGACCCAGTACTTC
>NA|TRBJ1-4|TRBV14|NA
CASSHRAPSGSEKLFF
TGTGCCAGCAGCCACCGGGCCCCAAGCGGGAGTGAAAAACTGTTTTTT
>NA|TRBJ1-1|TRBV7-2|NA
CASSFNKMNTEAFF
TGTGCCAGCAGCTTCAACAAAATGAACACTGAAGCTTTCTTT
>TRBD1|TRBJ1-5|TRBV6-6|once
CASLDRGTADQPQHF
TGTGCCAGCCTCGATCGGGGGACAGCGGATCAGCCCCAGCATTTT
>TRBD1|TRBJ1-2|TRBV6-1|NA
CASSELGQGPGYTF
TGTGCCAGCAGTGAATTGGGACAGGGCCCTGGCTACACCTTC
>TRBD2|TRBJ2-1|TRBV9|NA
CASSVSSGDYNEQFF
TGTGCCAGCAGCGTTTCTAGCGGGGACTACAATGAGCAGTTCTTC
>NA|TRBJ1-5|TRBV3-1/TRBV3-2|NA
CASSQVAPGRGGQPQHF
TGTGCCAGCAGCCAAGTGGCCCCCGGGCGTGGGGGGCAGCCCCAGCATTTT
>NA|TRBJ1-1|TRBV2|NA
CASSESGLGNTEAFF
TGTGCCAGCAGTGAGAGCGGTCTTGGGAACACTGAAGCTTTCTTT
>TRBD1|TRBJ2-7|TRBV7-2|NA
CASSPRYRGTYEQYF
TGTGCCAGCAGCCCCCGGTACAGGGGGACCTACGAGCAGTACTTC
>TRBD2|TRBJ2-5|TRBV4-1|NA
CASSQVERGAKETQYF
TGCGCCAGCAGCCAAGTAGAGCGGGGGGCCAAAGAGACCCAGTACTTC
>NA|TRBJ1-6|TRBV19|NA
CASSPFTEYNSPLHF
TGTGCCAGTAGTCCATTCACAGAGTATAATTCACCCCTCCACTTT
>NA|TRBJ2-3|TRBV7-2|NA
CASSLMARITDTQYF
TGTGCCAGCAGCTTAATGGCCAGGATCACAGATACGCAGTATTTT
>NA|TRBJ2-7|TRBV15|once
CATSLLYGGQYF
TGTGCCACCAGCTTACTGTACGGAGGGCAGTACTTC
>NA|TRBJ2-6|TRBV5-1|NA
CASSLALGANVLTF
TGCGCCAGCAGCTTGGCCCTGGGGGCCAACGTCCTGACTTTC
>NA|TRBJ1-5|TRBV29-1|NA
CSPQDPGNQPQHF
TGCAGCCCACAGGACCCTGGCAATCAGCCCCAGCATTTT
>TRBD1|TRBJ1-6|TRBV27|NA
CASSPGQGRRNSPLHF
TGTGCCAGCAGTCCGGGACAGGGCCGCAGGAATTCACCCCTCCACTTT
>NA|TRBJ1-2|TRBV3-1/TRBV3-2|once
CASSQSHRVYYGYTF
TGTGCCAGCAGCCAATCCCACAGGGTTTACTATGGCTACACCTTC
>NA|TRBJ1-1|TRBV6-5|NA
CASSYNTGFGITEAFF
TGTGCCAGCAGTTACAACACAGGGTTCGGAATAACTGAAGCTTTCTTT
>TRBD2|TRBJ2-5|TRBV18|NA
CASSPLAGDQETQYF
TGTGCCAGCTCACCCTTAGCGGGGGATCAAGAGACCCAGTACTTC
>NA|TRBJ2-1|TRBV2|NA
CASIQGAPGSHEQFF
TGTGCCAGCATCCAAGGGGCTCCCGGGAGCCATGAGCAGTTCTTC
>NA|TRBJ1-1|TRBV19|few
CASSTLDLLNPYGTEAFF
TGTGCCAGTAGTACTCTCGACCTACTAAACCCGTATGGCACTGAAGCTTTCTTT
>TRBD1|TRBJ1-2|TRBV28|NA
CASRLTTGGNYGYTF
TGTGCCAGCAGACTGACCACAGGGGGTAACTATGGCTACACCTTC
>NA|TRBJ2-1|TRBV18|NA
CASSPLGGEGGSEQFF
TGTGCCAGCTCACCACTCGGTGGAGAGGGAGGTAGTGAGCAGTTCTTC
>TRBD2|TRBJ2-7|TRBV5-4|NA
CASSPSAGSSYEQYF
TGTGCCAGCAGCCCCTCAGCGGGGAGCTCCTACGAGCAGTACTTC
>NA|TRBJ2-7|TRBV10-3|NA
CAIMDFSYEQYF
TGTGCCATCATGGACTTCTCCTACGAGCAGTACTTC
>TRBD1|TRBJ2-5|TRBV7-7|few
CASSSDRAKETQYF
TGTGCTAGCAGCTCGGACAGGGCTAAAGAGACCCAGTACTTC
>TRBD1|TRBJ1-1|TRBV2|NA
CASTADRGGTEAFF
TGTGCCAGCACCGCAGACAGGGGAGGCACTGAAGCTTTCTTT
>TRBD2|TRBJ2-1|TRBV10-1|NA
CASSGPAGGLLSYNEQFF
TGCGCCAGCAGTGGGCCAGCGGGGGGACTTCTATCCTACAATGAGCAGTTCTTC
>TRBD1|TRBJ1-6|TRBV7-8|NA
CASSLGQGANSPLHF
TGTGCCAGCAGCTTAGGACAGGGAGCTAATTCACCCCTCCACTTT
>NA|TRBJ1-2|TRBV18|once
CASSPTPTDVNYGYTF
TGTGCCAGCTCACCAACCCCGACAGACGTTAACTATGGCTACACCTTC
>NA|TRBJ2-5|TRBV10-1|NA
CASSEGGKQETQYF
TGCGCCAGCAGTGAAGGAGGGAAACAAGAGACCCAGTACTTC
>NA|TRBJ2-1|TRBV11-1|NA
CASSLVGSNEQFF
TGTGCCAGCAGCTTAGTGGGGAGCAATGAGCAGTTCTTC
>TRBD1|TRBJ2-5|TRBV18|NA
CASSHTGTGIETQYF
TGTGCCAGCTCTCACACCGGGACAGGGATAGAGACCCAGTACTTC
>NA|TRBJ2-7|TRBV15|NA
CATSRERGSYEQYF
TGTGCCACCAGCAGAGAGAGGGGGTCCTACGAGCAGTACTTC
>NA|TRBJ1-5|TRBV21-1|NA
CASGPSADREEQPQHF
TGTGCCAGCGGGCCCTCAGCGGACAGGGAGGAGCAGCCCCAGCATTTT
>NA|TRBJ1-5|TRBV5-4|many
CASSFVQHSRGNQPQHF
TGTGCCAGCAGCTTTGTGCAACACAGTCGTGGCAATCAGCCCCAGCATTTT
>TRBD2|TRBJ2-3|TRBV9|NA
CASSRLAGGSDTQYF
TGTGCCAGCAGCCGACTAGCGGGGGGCTCAGATACGCAGTATTTT
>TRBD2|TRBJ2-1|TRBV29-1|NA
CSVEPPRGGPNEQFF
TGCAGCGTTGAACCTCCCCGCGGGGGGCCTAATGAGCAGTTCTTC
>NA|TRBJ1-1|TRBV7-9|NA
CASSLAITAMNTEAFF
TGTGCCAGCAGCTTAGCGATTACAGCCATGAACACTGAAGCTTTCTTT
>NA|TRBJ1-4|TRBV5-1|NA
CASSPVDTKPEKLFF
TGCGCCAGCAGCCCGGTGGACACGAAGCCCGAAAAACTGTTTTTT